The clone carrying this T cell receptor beta chain was seen a handful of times. What it binds is unknown. Each CDR3 protein is one row after TCRdb ran MiXCR on the 5' RACE reads. In the table there are around 150,000 distinct CDR3 sequences, around 10% of which are singletons. This specimen comes from a study of CD8 T cells in ankylosing spondylitis. Broader study findings: A TCR beta motif made of eight highly homologous variants seemed typical of ankylosing spondylitis blood. Reports say disease-linked clones showed up significantly more in matched ankylosing spondylitis synovial fluid.

Germline V CDR1 and CDR2: MGHDK, SYGVNS. This CDR3 has 14 amino acids. V lost 2 bases, J lost 12 bases, and 4 bases stayed unmatched. This chain links TRBV25-1 with TRBJ2-1; 13 nucleotides line up with TRBD2. This TCR was recovered from a male donor with ankylosing spondylitis or in good health (not recorded which). The sample taken for sequencing was blood, either unsorted or a sorted T cell fraction (not recorded which). The DNA of the CDR3 is TGTGCCAGCAGTGAACAGGGACTAGCGGGGACGCAGTTCTTC. It yields the protein CASSEQGLAGTQFF.